The T cell receptor (beta chain) described here comes from a study of blood T cell repertoires in COVID-19. Across the study: The study drew acute and convalescent COVID-19 samples from the United States, Italy and Spain.

Only in-frame clones appear in the TCRdb table, and some are missing; sequencing was by immunoSEQ multiplex PCR. The sample carries about 7,500 clones, around nine tenths recorded once. V was shortened by 0 bases and J by 1 base, with 12 bases between the two germline ends. Germline CDR1 and CDR2: LNHNV and YYDKDF (reference sequence). CDR3 length equals 17 residues. This receptor was identified in a human donor in a cohort sampled during active COVID-19. Sequencing was carried out using peripheral blood. V gene TRBV15 combines with J gene TRBJ2-2; the D gene is possibly TRBD2 (5 bases). The CDR3 reads CATSRDRTVQNTGELFF. In DNA form, the CDR3 reads TGTGCCACCAGCAGAGATAGGACTGTTCAGAACACCGGGGAGCTGTTTTTT.